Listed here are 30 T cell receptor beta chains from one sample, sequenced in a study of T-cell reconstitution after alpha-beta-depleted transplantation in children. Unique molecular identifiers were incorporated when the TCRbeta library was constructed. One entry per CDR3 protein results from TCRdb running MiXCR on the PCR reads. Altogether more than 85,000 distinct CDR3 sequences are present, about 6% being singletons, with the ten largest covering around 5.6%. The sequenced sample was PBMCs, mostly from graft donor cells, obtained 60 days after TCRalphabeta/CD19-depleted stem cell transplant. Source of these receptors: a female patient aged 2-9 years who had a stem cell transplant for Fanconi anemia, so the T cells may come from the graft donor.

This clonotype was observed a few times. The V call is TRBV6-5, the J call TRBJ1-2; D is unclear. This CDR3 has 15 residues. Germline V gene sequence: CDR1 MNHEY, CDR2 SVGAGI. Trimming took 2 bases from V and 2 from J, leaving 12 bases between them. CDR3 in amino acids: CASSYLTNSNYGYTF. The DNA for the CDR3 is TGTGCCAGCAGTTACCTGACGAACTCCAACTATGGCTACACCTTC.

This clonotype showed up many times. The CDR3 sequence: CASSFGQSYGDTQYF. The CDR3 DNA is TGCGCCAGCAGTTTCGGACAGTCTTACGGGGATACGCAGTATTTT. The chain employs TRBV5-1 and TRBJ2-3, with a weak D call TRBD1 (6 bases). Trimming stripped 5 bases from V and 6 bases from J, with 19 bases between. In germline, CDR1 is SGHRS, CDR2 YFSETQ. This CDR3 comprises 15 residues.

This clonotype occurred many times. For the CDR3, the DNA is TGCAGCGTTGCACAGCCGAATCCTGAAGCTTTCTTT. Translating gives CSVAQPNPEAFF. The chain carries TRBV29-1 and TRBJ1-1; D remains ambiguous. The V gene lost 4 bases and the J gene lost 6 bases, with 12 bases spanning the gap. Germline CDR1 reads SQVTM; CDR2 reads ANQGSEA. CDR3 length: 12 amino acids. The whole variable domain, filled in from reference TRBV29-1 and TRBJ1-1, reads SAVISQKPSRDICQRGTSLTIQCQVDSQVTMMFWYRQQPGQSLTLIATANQGSEATYESGFVIDKFPISRPNLTFSTLTVSNMSPEDSSIYLCSVAQPNPEAFFGQGTRLTVV.

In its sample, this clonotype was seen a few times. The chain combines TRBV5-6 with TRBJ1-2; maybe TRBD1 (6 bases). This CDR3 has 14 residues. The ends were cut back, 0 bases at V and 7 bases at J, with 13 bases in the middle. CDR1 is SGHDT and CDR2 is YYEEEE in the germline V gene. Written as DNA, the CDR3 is TGTGCCAGCAGCTTGGATCCGACAGGCCTTGGCTACACCTTC. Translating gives CASSLDPTGLGYTF. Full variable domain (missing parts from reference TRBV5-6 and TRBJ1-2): DAGVTQSPTHLIKTRGQQVTLRCSPKSGHDTVSWYQQALGQGPQFIFQYYEEEERQRGNFPDRFSGHQFPNYSSELNVNALLLGDSALYLCASSLDPTGLGYTFGSGTRLTVV.

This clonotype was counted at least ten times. The CDR3 region is CASSQGKLGPYEQYF. The CDR3 bases are TGTGCCAGCAGCCAAGGGAAACTAGGACCTTACGAGCAGTACTTC. The chain recombines TRBV4-2 with TRBJ2-7, with D possibly matching TRBD2 (5 bases). V was shortened by 1 base and J by 4 bases, with 14 bases between the two germline ends. The length of the CDR3 is 15 residues. Germline values: CDR1 LGHNA, CDR2 YNFKEQ.

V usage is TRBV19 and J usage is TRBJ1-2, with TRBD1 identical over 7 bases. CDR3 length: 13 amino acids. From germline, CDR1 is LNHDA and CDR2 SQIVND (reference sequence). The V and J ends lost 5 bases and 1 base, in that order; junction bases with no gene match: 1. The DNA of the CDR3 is TGTGCCAGTAGTGACAGGGATAACTATGGCTACACCTTC. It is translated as CASSDRDNYGYTF.

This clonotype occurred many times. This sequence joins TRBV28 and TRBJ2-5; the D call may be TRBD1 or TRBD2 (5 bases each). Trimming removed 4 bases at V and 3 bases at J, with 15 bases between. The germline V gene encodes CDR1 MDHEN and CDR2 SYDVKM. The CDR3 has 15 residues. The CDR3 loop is CASSSSEGYKETQYF. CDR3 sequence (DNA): TGTGCCAGCAGTTCGAGTGAGGGGTATAAAGAGACCCAGTACTTC.

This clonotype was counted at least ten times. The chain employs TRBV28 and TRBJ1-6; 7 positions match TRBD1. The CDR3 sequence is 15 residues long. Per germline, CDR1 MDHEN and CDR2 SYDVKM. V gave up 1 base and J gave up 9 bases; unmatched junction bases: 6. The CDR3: CASSLSGRGGSPLHF. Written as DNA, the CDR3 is TGTGCCAGCAGTTTATCGGGCAGGGGGGGTTCACCCCTCCACTTT.

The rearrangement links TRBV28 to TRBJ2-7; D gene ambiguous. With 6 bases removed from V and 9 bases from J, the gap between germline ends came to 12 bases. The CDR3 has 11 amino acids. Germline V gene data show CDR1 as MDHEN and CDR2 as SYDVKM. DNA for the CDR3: TGTGCCAGCAGCCTAAGTCAGAGGCAGTACTTC. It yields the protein CASSLSQRQYF.

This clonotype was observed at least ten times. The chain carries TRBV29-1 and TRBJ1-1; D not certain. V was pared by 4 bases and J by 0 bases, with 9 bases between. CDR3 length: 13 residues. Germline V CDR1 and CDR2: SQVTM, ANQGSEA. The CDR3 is CSVVRNMNTEAFF. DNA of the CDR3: TGCAGCGTTGTTAGGAATATGAACACTGAAGCTTTCTTT.

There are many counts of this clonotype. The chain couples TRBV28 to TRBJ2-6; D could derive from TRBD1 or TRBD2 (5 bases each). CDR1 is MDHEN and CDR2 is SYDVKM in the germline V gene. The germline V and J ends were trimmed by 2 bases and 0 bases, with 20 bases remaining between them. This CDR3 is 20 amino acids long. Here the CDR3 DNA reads TGTGCCAGCAGTTTAAGGTGGGGGAGATTATCCAGCTCTGGGGCCAACGTCCTGACTTTC. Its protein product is CASSLRWGRLSSSGANVLTF.

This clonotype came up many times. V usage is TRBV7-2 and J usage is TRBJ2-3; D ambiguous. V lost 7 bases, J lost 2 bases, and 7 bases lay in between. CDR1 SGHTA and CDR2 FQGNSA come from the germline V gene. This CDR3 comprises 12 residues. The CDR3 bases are TGTGCCAGCAATTTATACACAGATACGCAGTATTTT. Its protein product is CASNLYTDTQYF.

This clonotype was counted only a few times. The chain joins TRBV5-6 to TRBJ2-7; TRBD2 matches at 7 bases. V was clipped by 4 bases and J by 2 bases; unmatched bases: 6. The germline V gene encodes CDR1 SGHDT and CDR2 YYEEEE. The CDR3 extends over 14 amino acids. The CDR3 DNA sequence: TGTGCCAGCAGCATAGCGGGTCAGGCCTACGAGCAGTACTTC. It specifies CASSIAGQAYEQYF. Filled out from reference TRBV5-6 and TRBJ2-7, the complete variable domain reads DAGVTQSPTHLIKTRGQQVTLRCSPKSGHDTVSWYQQALGQGPQFIFQYYEEEERQRGNFPDRFSGHQFPNYSSELNVNALLLGDSALYLCASSIAGQAYEQYFGPGTRLTVT.

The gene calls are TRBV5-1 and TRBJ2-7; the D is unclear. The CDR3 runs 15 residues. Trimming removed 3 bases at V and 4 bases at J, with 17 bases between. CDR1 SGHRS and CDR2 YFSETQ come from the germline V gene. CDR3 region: CASSYSVGLGYEQYF. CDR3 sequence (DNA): TGCGCCAGCAGCTATTCAGTAGGGCTGGGGTACGAGCAGTACTTC.

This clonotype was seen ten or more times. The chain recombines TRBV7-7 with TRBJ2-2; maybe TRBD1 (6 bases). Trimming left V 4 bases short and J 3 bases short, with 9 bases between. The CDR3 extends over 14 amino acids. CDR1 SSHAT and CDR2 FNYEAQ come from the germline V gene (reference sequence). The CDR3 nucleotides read TGTGCCAGCAGCTCCAGACAGGACACCGGGGAGCTGTTTTTT. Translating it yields CASSSRQDTGELFF.

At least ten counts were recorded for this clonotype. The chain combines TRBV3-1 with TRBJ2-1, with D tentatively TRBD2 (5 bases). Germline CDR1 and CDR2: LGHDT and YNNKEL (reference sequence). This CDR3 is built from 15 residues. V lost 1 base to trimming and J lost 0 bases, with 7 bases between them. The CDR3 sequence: CASSQVRGSYNEQFF. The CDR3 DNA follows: TGTGCCAGCAGCCAAGTACGGGGCTCCTACAATGAGCAGTTCTTC.

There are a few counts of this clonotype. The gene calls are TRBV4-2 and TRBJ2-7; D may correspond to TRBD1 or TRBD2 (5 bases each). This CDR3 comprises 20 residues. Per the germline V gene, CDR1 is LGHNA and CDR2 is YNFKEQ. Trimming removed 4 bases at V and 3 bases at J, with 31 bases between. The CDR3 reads CASSRGTKGLESPRYYEQYF. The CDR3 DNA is TGTGCCAGCAGCCGGGGGACGAAGGGATTGGAAAGCCCCAGATACTACGAGCAGTACTTC.

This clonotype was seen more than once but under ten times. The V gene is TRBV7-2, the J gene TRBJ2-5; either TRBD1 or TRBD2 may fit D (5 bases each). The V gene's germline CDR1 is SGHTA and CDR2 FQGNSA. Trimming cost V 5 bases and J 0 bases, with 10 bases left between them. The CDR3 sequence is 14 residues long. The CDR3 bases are TGTGCCAGCAGCCAGAGGGGATACCAAGAGACCCAGTACTTC. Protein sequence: CASSQRGYQETQYF.

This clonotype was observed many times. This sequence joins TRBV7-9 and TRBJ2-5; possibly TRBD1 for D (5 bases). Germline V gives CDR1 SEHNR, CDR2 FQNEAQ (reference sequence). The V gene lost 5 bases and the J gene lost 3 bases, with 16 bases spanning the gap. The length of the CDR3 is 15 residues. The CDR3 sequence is CASSPARGTKETQYF. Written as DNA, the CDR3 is TGTGCCAGCAGCCCAGCAAGGGGAACGAAAGAGACCCAGTACTTC.

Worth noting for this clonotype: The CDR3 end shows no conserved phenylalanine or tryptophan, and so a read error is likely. CDR3 in amino acids: CASSPLGTANYGYTS. CDR3 nucleotide sequence: TGTGCCAGCAGCCCCCTCGGGACAGCTAACTATGGCTACACCTCC. V and J are TRBV7-9 and TRBJ1-2; 7 bases match TRBD1. The junction had 6 bases not matched to a gene; V was cut back by 5 bases and J by 0 bases. This CDR3 spans 15 amino acids. Germline CDR1 SEHNR, CDR2 FQNEAQ (reference sequence).

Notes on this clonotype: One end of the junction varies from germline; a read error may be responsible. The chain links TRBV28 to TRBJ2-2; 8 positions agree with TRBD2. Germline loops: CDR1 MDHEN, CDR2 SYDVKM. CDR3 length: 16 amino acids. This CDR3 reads CASGLFPRGGTGELFF. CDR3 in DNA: TGTGCCAGCGGTTTATTCCCCCGGGGGGGAACCGGGGAGCTGTTTTTT.

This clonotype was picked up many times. CDR3: CSAKKTDTQYF. DNA of the CDR3: TGCAGTGCCAAGAAAACAGATACGCAGTATTTT. The rearrangement links TRBV20-1 to TRBJ2-3; D not resolved. Trimming pared 6 bases from V and 3 bases from J, leaving 7 bases between. Germline V gene sequence: CDR1 DFQATT, CDR2 SNEGSKA (reference sequence). The CDR3 totals 11 residues.

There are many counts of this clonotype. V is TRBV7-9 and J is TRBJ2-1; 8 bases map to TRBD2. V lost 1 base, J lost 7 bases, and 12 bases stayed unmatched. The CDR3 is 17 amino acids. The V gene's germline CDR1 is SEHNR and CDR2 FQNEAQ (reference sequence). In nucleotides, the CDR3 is TGTGCCAGCAGCTTAGTAGGATTATGGGCTAGCGGGAATGAGCAGTTCTTC. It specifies CASSLVGLWASGNEQFF.

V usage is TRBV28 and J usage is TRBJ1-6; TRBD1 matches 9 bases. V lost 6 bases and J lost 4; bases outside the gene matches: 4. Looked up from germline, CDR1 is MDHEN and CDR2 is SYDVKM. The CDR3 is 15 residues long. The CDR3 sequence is CASSRDRVYNSPLHF. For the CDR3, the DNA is TGTGCCAGCAGCCGGGACAGGGTTTATAATTCACCCCTCCACTTT.

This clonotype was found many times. The CDR3 nucleotides read TGCAGTGCTACCCAGGGACTAGACCAAGAGACCCAGTACTTC. This gives the protein CSATQGLDQETQYF. The chain couples TRBV20-1 to TRBJ2-5; TRBD2 agrees at 8 bases. The trim removed 4 bases at V and 0 bases at J, leaving 4 bases unmatched. Per the germline V gene, CDR1 is DFQATT and CDR2 is SNEGSKA (reference sequence). The CDR3 is 14 residues long.

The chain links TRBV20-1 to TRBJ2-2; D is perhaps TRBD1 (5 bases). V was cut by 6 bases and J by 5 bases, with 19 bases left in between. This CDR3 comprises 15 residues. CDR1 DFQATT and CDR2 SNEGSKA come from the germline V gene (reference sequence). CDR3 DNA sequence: TGCAGTGCCAAACCGGGCCCAAAGGGGACCGGGGAGCTGTTTTTT. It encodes CSAKPGPKGTGELFF.

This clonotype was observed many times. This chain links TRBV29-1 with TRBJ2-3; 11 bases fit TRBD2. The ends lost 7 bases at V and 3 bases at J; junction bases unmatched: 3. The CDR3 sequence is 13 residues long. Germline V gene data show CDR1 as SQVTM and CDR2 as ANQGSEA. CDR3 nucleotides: TGCAGCGCCGGGACTAGCGGTACAGATACGCAGTATTTT. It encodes CSAGTSGTDTQYF.

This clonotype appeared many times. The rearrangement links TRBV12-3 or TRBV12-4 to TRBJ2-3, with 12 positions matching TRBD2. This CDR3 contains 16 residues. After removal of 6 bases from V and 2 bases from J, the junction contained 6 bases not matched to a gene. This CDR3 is CASRIGLAGITDTQYF. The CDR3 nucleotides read TGTGCCAGCAGAATCGGACTAGCGGGAATCACAGATACGCAGTATTTT.

The CDR3 region is CASSLGPHRGRMVANYGYTF. In nucleotides, the CDR3 is TGCGCCAGCAGCTTGGGCCCCCACAGGGGGCGTATGGTAGCTAACTATGGCTACACCTTC. This chain connects TRBV5-1 to TRBJ1-2; 9 bases map to TRBD1. This CDR3 has 20 residues. V trimming: 0 bases; J trimming: 0 bases; junction bases outside the gene matches: 15. CDR1 is SGHRS, CDR2 YFSETQ, per germline. The full variable domain, with the rest looked up from reference TRBV5-1 and TRBJ1-2, is KAGVTQTPRYLIKTRGQQVTLSCSPISGHRSVSWYQQTPGQGLQFLFEYFSETQRNKGNFPGRFSGRQFSNSRSEMNVSTLELGDSALYLCASSLGPHRGRMVANYGYTFGSGTRLTVV.

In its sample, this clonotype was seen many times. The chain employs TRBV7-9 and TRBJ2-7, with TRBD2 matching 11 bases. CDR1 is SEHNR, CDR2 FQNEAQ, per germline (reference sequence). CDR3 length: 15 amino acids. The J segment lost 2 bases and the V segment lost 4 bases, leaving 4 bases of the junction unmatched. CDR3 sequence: CASSSGLAVPYEQYF. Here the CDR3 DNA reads TGTGCCAGCAGCTCGGGACTAGCGGTACCCTACGAGCAGTACTTC.